These 6 T cell receptor beta chains came from one sample sequenced in a study of blood T cell repertoires in COVID-19. Method: immunoSEQ multiplex PCR; TCRdb's copy keeps in-frame clones and lacks some. The data contain around 450,000 clones, approximately 90% of them singletons. Source material: PBMCs or T cells enriched from blood (not recorded which). These TCRs come from a woman under 30 who had recovered from COVID-19.

The chain links TRBV4-2 to TRBJ1-4; the D is unclear. The germline V gene encodes CDR1 LGHNA and CDR2 YNFKEQ. This CDR3 spans 19 amino acids. The ends were cut back, 0 bases at V and 1 base at J, with 18 bases in the middle. CDR3 residues: CASSQDGLLPTKTNEKLFF. CDR3 sequence (DNA): TGTGCCAGCAGCCAAGATGGGCTGCTCCCCACAAAAACTAATGAAAAACTGTTTTTT.

The chain has TRBV30 and TRBJ2-1, with 7 bases that match TRBD2. The CDR3 has 11 residues. Looked up from germline, CDR1 is GTSNPN and CDR2 is SVGIG (reference sequence). V lost 5 bases, J lost 9 bases, and 4 bases stayed unmatched. CDR3 DNA sequence: TGTGCCTGGGGGAGGGTCACTGAGCAGTTCTTC. Protein sequence: CAWGRVTEQFF.

V gene TRBV20-1 combines with J gene TRBJ2-3, with a weak D call TRBD2 (6 bases). This CDR3 is built from 13 residues. Germline loops: CDR1 DFQATT, CDR2 SNEGSKA (reference sequence). V lost 6 bases to trimming and J lost 6 bases, with 16 bases between them. The CDR3 DNA reads as TGCAGTGCCAGTCTAGCGTTTGGGGATACGCAGTATTTT. Protein sequence: CSASLAFGDTQYF.

In its sample, this clone was seen many times. V is TRBV7-9 and J is TRBJ1-2, with 9 bases fitting TRBD1. The germline V gene encodes CDR1 SEHNR and CDR2 FQNEAQ (reference sequence). This CDR3 has 15 residues. V trimming: 3 bases; J trimming: 4 bases; junction bases outside the gene matches: 6. CDR3: CASSFSMTGGYGYTF. CDR3 coding DNA: TGTGCCAGCAGCTTTAGCATGACAGGGGGCTATGGCTACACCTTC.

The J gene is TRBJ2-7, the V gene TRBV2, with 9 bases matching TRBD1. The V and J ends lost 6 bases and 4 bases, in that order; junction bases with no gene match: 7. The germline gives CDR1 SNHLY, CDR2 FYNNEI. The CDR3 has 14 residues. CDR3 in amino acids: CASRLDRGDYEQYF. CDR3 in DNA: TGTGCCAGCAGATTGGACAGGGGAGATTACGAGCAGTACTTC.

The chain carries TRBV3-1 (or the pseudogene TRBV3-2) and TRBJ1-4; D remains ambiguous. The CDR3 spans 14 residues. In germline, CDR1 is LGHDT, CDR2 YNNKEL (reference sequence). V lost 4 bases and J 8 bases, leaving 14 bases between the germline ends. The CDR3 DNA sequence: TGTGCCAGCAGCCCAAGCGGGAGACCCGAAAAACTGTTTTTT. It encodes CASSPSGRPEKLFF.